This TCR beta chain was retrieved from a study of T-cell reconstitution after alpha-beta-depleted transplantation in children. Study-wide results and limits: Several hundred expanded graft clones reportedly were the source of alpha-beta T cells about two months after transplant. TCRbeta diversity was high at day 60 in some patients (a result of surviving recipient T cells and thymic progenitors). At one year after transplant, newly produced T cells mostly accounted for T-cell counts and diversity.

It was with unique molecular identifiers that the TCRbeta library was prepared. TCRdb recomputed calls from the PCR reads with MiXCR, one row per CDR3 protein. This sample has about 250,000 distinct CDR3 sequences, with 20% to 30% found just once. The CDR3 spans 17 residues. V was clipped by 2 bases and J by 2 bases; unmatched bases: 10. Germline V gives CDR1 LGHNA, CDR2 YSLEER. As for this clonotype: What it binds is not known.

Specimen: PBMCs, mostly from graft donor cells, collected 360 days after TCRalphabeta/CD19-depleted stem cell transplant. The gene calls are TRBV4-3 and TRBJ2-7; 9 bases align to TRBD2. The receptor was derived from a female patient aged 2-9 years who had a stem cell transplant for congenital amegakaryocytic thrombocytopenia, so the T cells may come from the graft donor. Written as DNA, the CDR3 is TGCGCCAGCAGCCAAATCTTTAAGCGGGAGGTCACCTACGAGCAGTACTTC. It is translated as CASSQIFKREVTYEQYF.